One and the same sample provided the 30 T cell receptor beta chains below, sequenced in a study of T cells in Graves' hyperthyroidism and ophthalmopathy (dated by TCRdb to 2018 to 2020). The library was prepared using multiplex PCR. The sequencer listed for this sample is Illumina HiSeq 2000. Amplification of TCR beta CDR3 regions was carried out from RNA transcripts. A first-round RT-PCR of the TCR CDR3 used the HTBI primer set with the Qiagen OneStep RT-PCR kit. The public reads were reanalyzed by TCRdb: fastp trimming at Q25, MiXCR alignment, in-frame beta chains only. Here each entry gathers all rows of one CDR3 protein and keeps the most common genes and DNA. The sample table shows a few hundred thousand distinct CDR3 sequences, and about half are seen once. The ten biggest clones cover roughly 8.2% of the sample. Sequencing was performed on peripheral blood or thyroid tissue (not recorded which). Every receptor here comes from a young woman with Graves' hyperthyroidism. Donor details come from another sample of the same person, matched by shared clones.

This clonotype was seen repeatedly, ten times or more. The rearrangement joins TRBV5-1 to TRBJ1-1, with TRBD1 matching 7 bases. Trimming took 7 bases from V and 5 from J; bases not matched to a gene: 8. CDR3 size: 13 residues. Germline CDR1 reads SGHRS; CDR2 reads YFSETQ. The CDR3 is CASSSTGITEAFF. The CDR3, as DNA: TGCGCCAGCTCCTCGACAGGGATTACTGAAGCTTTCTTT.

This chain links TRBV2 with TRBJ2-7; 10 bases match TRBD2. Losses at the gene ends were 4 bases for V and 4 bases for J; bases not matched to a gene: 10. The V gene's germline CDR1 is SNHLY and CDR2 FYNNEI. CDR3 length: 16 amino acids. CDR3 sequence: CASSVPSGGKGYEQYF. DNA of the CDR3: TGTGCCAGCAGTGTCCCTAGCGGGGGTAAAGGTTACGAGCAGTACTTC.

As regards this clonotype: Because the CDR3 is missing its conserved closing phenylalanine or tryptophan, this is likely a read error. The DNA is omitted, as the CDR3 cannot be located on it reliably, and the CDR3 follows TCRdb's listing. The V call is TRBV7-2, the J call TRBJ1-6. The CDR3 numbers 8 amino acids, ends counted. Germline V gene sequence: CDR1 SGHTA, CDR2 FQGNSA. The chain's CDR3 is CASTPSRS.

This clonotype was picked up a small number of times. The chain uses TRBV7-9 and TRBJ2-2, with TRBD1 matching over 7 bases. The CDR3 totals 15 residues. CDR1 and CDR2 from the germline V gene are SEHNR and FQNEAQ (reference sequence). Germline trimming cut 5 bases from V and 4 bases from J; bases unmatched to any gene: 7. CDR3 residues: CASSRAYRGTGELFF. The CDR3 DNA is TGTGCCAGCAGCCGAGCGTACAGGGGCACCGGGGAGCTGTTTTTT.

The J gene is TRBJ1-1, the V gene TRBV15; D is unresolved. CDR3 length equals 14 residues. The V and J ends lost 3 bases and 4 bases respectively, with 12 bases between them. Germline-derived CDR1 and CDR2 are LNHNV and YYDKDF (reference sequence). CDR3 residues: CATSSHRTGTEAFF. DNA for the CDR3: TGTGCCACCAGCAGCCACCGGACGGGCACTGAAGCTTTCTTT.

About this clonotype itself: At one end, the junction sequence differs from germline, possibly due to a read error. The V call is TRBV2, the J call TRBJ1-1; D is perhaps TRBD1 (5 bases). CDR1 is SNHLY and CDR2 is FYNNEI in the germline V gene. The CDR3 consists of 13 residues. In nucleotides, the CDR3 is TGTGCCAGCAGCACTAGTGGGTTTGGGGGAGCTTCCTTT. Translating it yields CASSTSGFGGASF.

The chain carries TRBV15 and TRBJ1-2; D not certain. With 3 bases removed from V and 5 bases from J, the gap between germline ends came to 10 bases. The CDR3 totals 13 residues. The germline V gene encodes CDR1 LNHNV and CDR2 YYDKDF (reference sequence). CDR3 DNA: TGTGCCACCAGCAGTTCTGTATGGTATGGCTACACCTTC. This sequence encodes CATSSSVWYGYTF.

The chain couples TRBV19 to TRBJ1-1, with D hard to call. Deletions cut 1 base from V and 1 base from J, with 10 bases between. Looked up from germline, CDR1 is LNHDA and CDR2 is SQIVND (reference sequence). CDR3 length: 15 residues. The CDR3 DNA follows: TGTGCCAGTAGTATAGGTCAGACTTCGAACACTGAAGCTTTCTTT. It is translated as CASSIGQTSNTEAFF.

The chain combines TRBV7-1 with TRBJ1-2, with a tentative D call TRBD1 (6 bases). TRBV7-1 is flagged as an ORF with uncertain function. This CDR3 is built from 15 residues. The germline V and J ends were trimmed by 3 bases and 2 bases, with 13 bases remaining between them. The CDR3 protein is CASSSGHSLNYGYTF. The CDR3 DNA sequence: TGTGCCAGCAGCTCGGGACATAGTTTAAACTATGGCTACACCTTC.

V usage is TRBV29-1 and J usage is TRBJ1-2; D is uncertain. The CDR3 is 11 residues long. Germline values: CDR1 SQVTM, CDR2 ANQGSEA. The V gene lost 8 bases and the J gene lost 2 bases, with 9 bases spanning the gap. As DNA, the CDR3 is TGCAGCTTGAACAGCAACTATGGCTACACCTTC. It yields the protein CSLNSNYGYTF.

This chain connects TRBV7-9 to TRBJ2-5; D uncertain. The CDR3 extends over 14 amino acids. The V gene's germline CDR1 is SEHNR and CDR2 FQNEAQ (reference sequence). V gave up 5 bases and J gave up 4 bases, with 14 bases separating them. The CDR3 is CASSVLRLGETQYF. As DNA, the CDR3 is TGTGCCAGCAGCGTCCTCCGATTAGGAGAGACCCAGTACTTC.

The chain combines TRBV5-1 with TRBJ2-7, with 8 bases matching TRBD2. This CDR3 contains 14 residues. With V trimmed by 5 bases and J by 2 bases, 6 bases remained unmatched. Germline V gene data show CDR1 as SGHRS and CDR2 as YFSETQ. In nucleotides, the CDR3 is TGCGCCAGCAGTTTCCGGGAGGGGGCCTACGAGCAGTACTTC. It codes for CASSFREGAYEQYF. Complete variable domain (other parts from reference TRBV5-1 and TRBJ2-7): KAGVTQTPRYLIKTRGQQVTLSCSPISGHRSVSWYQQTPGQGLQFLFEYFSETQRNKGNFPGRFSGRQFSNSRSEMNVSTLELGDSALYLCASSFREGAYEQYFGPGTRLTVT.

The J gene is TRBJ2-5, the V gene TRBV2; 9 bases agree with TRBD1. The V gene's germline CDR1 is SNHLY and CDR2 FYNNEI. The CDR3 covers 13 residues. V shed 4 bases, J shed 3 bases, and the junction held 0 bases outside the gene matches. In nucleotides, the CDR3 is TGTGCCAGCAGTGGACAGGGGGAAGAGACCCAGTACTTC. Its translation is CASSGQGEETQYF.

This chain connects TRBV10-2 to TRBJ2-7; 8 bases are shared with TRBD2. V trimming: 9 bases; J trimming: 1 base; junction bases outside the gene matches: 8. Germline V gene lookup returns CDR1 WSHSY and CDR2 SAAADI. The CDR3 length is 14 residues. This CDR3 is CASAGTSLSYEQYF. The DNA for the CDR3 is TGCGCCAGTGCCGGGACTAGTCTTTCCTACGAGCAGTACTTC.

The rearrangement links TRBV15 to TRBJ1-2, with D perhaps TRBD1 (6 bases). The CDR3 runs to 17 residues. CDR1 LNHNV and CDR2 YYDKDF come from the germline V gene (reference sequence). The V end was cut by 3 bases, the J end by 2 bases, with 19 bases between. The CDR3 DNA reads TGTGCCACCAGCAGCCAAGATCTAACAGGGAGAAACTATGGCTACACCTTC. This translates into CATSSQDLTGRNYGYTF.

A few counts support this clonotype. A read error may be the cause here, since a much bigger clone is one base away. This rearrangement joins TRBV2 to TRBJ1-2, with 7 bases fitting TRBD1. CDR1 and CDR2 from the germline V gene are SNHLY and FYNNEI. V shed 5 bases and J 8 bases; nucleotides not matched to a gene: 8. The CDR3 consists of 13 residues. The CDR3 is CASSSGQLSGYTF. CDR3 coding DNA: TGTGCCAGCAGTTCGGGACAGTTAAGCGGCTACACCTTC.

Note on this clonotype: A much larger clone differs by one base, so this may be a read error. The chain has TRBV7-9 and TRBJ1-2; TRBD1 might be the D (6 bases). CDR1 is SEHNR and CDR2 is FQNEAQ in the germline V gene (reference sequence). The CDR3 is 15 amino acids. The CDR3 protein is CASSDRLGADYGCTF. Written as DNA, the CDR3 is TGTGCCAGCAGCGACCGTTTGGGGGCCGACTATGGCTGCACCTTC.

The V and J genes are TRBV2 and TRBJ1-4; no clear D. The germline V gene has CDR1 SNHLY and CDR2 FYNNEI. V was clipped by 1 base and J by 5 bases, with 8 bases between them. CDR3 length: 14 amino acids. The CDR3 DNA sequence: TGTGCCAGCAGTGAAGAGGGCGGCAATGAAAAACTGTTTTTT. It codes for CASSEEGGNEKLFF.

This rearrangement joins TRBV12-5 to TRBJ2-2; no definite D call. This CDR3 contains 11 residues. Per the germline V gene, CDR1 is LGHNT and CDR2 is FRNRAP. The V and J ends lost 6 bases and 9 bases respectively, with 8 bases between them. As DNA, the CDR3 is TGTGCTAGTGGCGCCGTTTGGGAGCTGTTTTTT. Translated, it gives CASGAVWELFF.

In regard to this clonotype: Germline and junction disagree at one end, which may indicate a read error. This chain uses TRBV20-1 with TRBJ1-1; D call uncertain. CDR3 length equals 14 residues. The germline V gene has CDR1 DFQATT and CDR2 SNEGSKA (reference sequence). In DNA form, the CDR3 reads TGCAGTGCTAGTCGTACGATGCCGAACCCTGAAGCTTTCTTT. Its translation is CSASRTMPNPEAFF.

This clonotype was seen repeatedly, ten times or more. The rearrangement uses TRBV20-1 and TRBJ1-2; D might be TRBD1 (6 bases). Germline loops: CDR1 DFQATT, CDR2 SNEGSKA (reference sequence). CDR3 length: 12 amino acids. Deletions cut 3 bases from V and 4 bases from J, with 9 bases between. The CDR3 nucleotides read TGCAGTGCTAGCACCAGGGGCTATGGCTACACCTTC. It specifies CSASTRGYGYTF.

The chain couples TRBV10-3 to TRBJ2-7, with 14 bases aligning to TRBD2. This CDR3 contains 15 residues. The V gene end was trimmed by 7 bases and the J gene end by 8 bases; junction bases not matched to a gene: 10. Germline V gives CDR1 ENHRY, CDR2 SYGVKD. This chain's CDR3 is CAITAGTSGSRQQYF. CDR3 DNA sequence: TGTGCCATCACTGCCGGGACTAGCGGGAGTCGGCAGCAGTACTTC.

This clonotype was observed many times. The chain couples TRBV7-9 to TRBJ2-7; D tentatively reads TRBD1 or TRBD2 (5 bases each). The germline V and J ends were trimmed by 5 bases and 2 bases, with 13 bases remaining between them. CDR1 is SEHNR, CDR2 FQNEAQ, per germline (reference sequence). This CDR3 region has 14 residues. The chain's CDR3 is CASSIRDAAYEQYF. The CDR3 nucleotides are TGTGCCAGCAGCATCCGGGACGCAGCCTACGAGCAGTACTTC.

J is TRBJ2-7 and V is TRBV2; 14 bases line up with TRBD2. Germline assignment: CDR1 SNHLY and CDR2 FYNNEI. V was pared by 5 bases and J by 3 bases, with 3 bases of the junction left unmatched. This CDR3 contains 15 residues. CDR3 region: CASSKGLAGGYEQYF. The CDR3 coding sequence is TGTGCCAGCAGTAAAGGACTAGCGGGAGGCTACGAGCAGTACTTC.

This rearrangement joins TRBV29-1 to TRBJ1-4; tentatively, D is TRBD1 (6 bases). The CDR3 runs to 11 residues. V was pared by 7 bases and J by 7 bases, with 10 bases between. CDR1 and CDR2 (germline): SQVTM, ANQGSEA. The CDR3 DNA reads as TGCAGCGCCGGGGGCGGTGAAAAACTGTTTTTT. As protein: CSAGGGEKLFF.

This clonotype turned up a few times. This rearrangement joins TRBV7-6 to TRBJ2-2, with 10 bases aligning to TRBD2. V gave up 5 bases and J gave up 5 bases; unmatched junction bases: 8. Germline V gives CDR1 SGHVS, CDR2 FNYEAQ. The CDR3 is 16 amino acids. The CDR3 nucleotides read TGTGCCAGCAGCATCGCTAGCGGGAGAGGGACCGGGGAGCTGTTTTTT. Translation: CASSIASGRGTGELFF.

The sample holds many counts of this clonotype. One end of the junction does not line up with germline, which may come from a read error. This chain connects TRBV7-8 to TRBJ1-2; D is unclear. CDR1 is SGHVS and CDR2 is FQNEAQ in the germline V gene. The CDR3 is 14 amino acids. This chain's CDR3 is CASSLASEAYGYTF. DNA of the CDR3: TGTGCCAGCAGCCTAGCCTCGGAGGCCTATGGCTACACCTTC.

The chain has TRBV25-1 and TRBJ1-2; no reliable D call. Trimming took off 8 bases at V and 8 bases at J, with 6 bases between the two ends. The CDR3 runs to 9 residues. In germline, CDR1 is MGHDK, CDR2 SYGVNS. CDR3 coding DNA: TGTGCCAGCGGCGACGGCTACACCTTC. Translation: CASGDGYTF.

This clonotype appeared a few times. This sequence joins TRBV7-8 and TRBJ1-4; no clear D gene. CDR3 size: 15 residues. CDR1 SGHVS and CDR2 FQNEAQ come from the germline V gene. Trimming took off 3 bases at V and 7 bases at J, with 15 bases between the two ends. In nucleotides, the CDR3 is TGTGCCAGCAGCTTTTCGGACGCAGTTAGTGAAAAACTGTTTTTT. It specifies CASSFSDAVSEKLFF.

This clonotype was seen a few times. The J gene is TRBJ1-1, the V gene TRBV2, with a weak D call TRBD1 (6 bases). The CDR3 runs to 14 residues. The V gene's germline CDR1 is SNHLY and CDR2 FYNNEI. Trimming left V 1 base short and J 11 bases short, with 17 bases between. The CDR3 is CASSEDAGTPTAFF. For the CDR3, the DNA is TGTGCCAGCAGTGAAGATGCCGGGACACCAACTGCTTTCTTT.